The 5 T cell receptor beta chains presented below share a single source sample, sequenced in a study of cytomegalovirus exposure and HLA in healthy donors. The PCR was carried out with 60 Vbeta primers and 13 Jbeta primers. Sequencing was performed with immunoSEQ multiplex PCR; in TCRdb, only in-frame clones are kept and a portion is missing. In the table there are 100,000 or so clones, about 88% of which are singletons. Sample: PBMCs. These receptors were collected from a man aged 18 to 29 in good health and CMV-seronegative.

The chain uses TRBV9 and TRBJ2-1; the match to TRBD2 covers 7 bases. CDR1 and CDR2 from the germline V gene are SGDLS and YYNGEE. Trimming removed 0 bases from V and 9 bases from J; junction bases left unmatched: 9. The CDR3 consists of 15 residues. CDR3 DNA sequence: TGTGCCAGCAGCGTAGCTACCGTATCGGGAGGTGAGCAGTTCTTC. Amino acids: CASSVATVSGGEQFF.

V is TRBV29-1 and J is TRBJ1-2; 8 bases are shared with TRBD1. CDR1 and CDR2 (germline): SQVTM, ANQGSEA. V shed 4 bases and J 4 bases; nucleotides not matched to a gene: 5. The CDR3 length is 13 residues. Here the CDR3 reads CSVGRGQAYGYTF. The CDR3 DNA sequence: TGCAGCGTTGGCAGGGGGCAGGCCTATGGCTACACCTTC.

The chain recombines TRBV9 with TRBJ2-3, with D unresolved. The CDR3 extends over 14 amino acids. Germline V gene sequence: CDR1 SGDLS, CDR2 YYNGEE. Trimming cost V 4 bases and J 0 bases, with 9 bases left between them. CDR3: CASSLTRSTDTQYF. CDR3 bases: TGTGCCAGCAGCCTGACTCGGAGCACAGATACGCAGTATTTT.

V and J are TRBV30 and TRBJ1-5; 10 positions agree with TRBD1. The CDR3 covers 14 residues. Per germline, CDR1 GTSNPN and CDR2 SVGIG (reference sequence). The V segment lost 3 bases and the J segment 6 bases; nucleotides outside the gene matches: 5. Here the CDR3 DNA reads TGTGCCTGGAGGGGGACAGGGGACCCTCAGCCCCAGCATTTT. Translation: CAWRGTGDPQPQHF.

This sequence joins TRBV6-5 and TRBJ1-2; the D gene is possibly TRBD1 (5 bases). Germline loops: CDR1 MNHEY, CDR2 SVGAGI. The CDR3 extends over 12 amino acids. Between the trimmed V and J ends, which lost 8 bases and 10 bases, there was a span of 17 bases. Written as DNA, the CDR3 is TGTGCCAGCTACTCCGGCGGAGGGGACTACACCTTC. Its protein product is CASYSGGGDYTF.